The 31 T cell receptor beta chains in this list originate from one sample, sequenced in a study of blood T cell repertoires in COVID-19. Profiled with immunoSEQ multiplex PCR; TCRdb holds only in-frame clones, not every one. The repertoire holds 310,000 or so clones, around 90% seen once, with 1.7% in the top ten. Sequencing was performed on PBMCs or T cells enriched from blood (not recorded which). These receptors were collected from a woman between 18 and 29 years old with acute COVID-19.

This clone was counted a few times. The V gene is TRBV5-6, the J gene TRBJ2-3; D perhaps matches TRBD2 (6 bases). CDR1 SGHDT and CDR2 YYEEEE come from the germline V gene. The ends were cut back, 0 bases at V and 0 bases at J, with 11 bases in the middle. The CDR3 runs 16 residues. CDR3 bases: TGTGCCAGCAGCTTGGAGCGCGGAGGGAGCACAGATACGCAGTATTTT. Protein product: CASSLERGGSTDTQYF.

Only one count was recorded for this clone. This sequence joins TRBV4-2 and TRBJ1-1; TRBD1 is a possible D gene (6 bases). The CDR3 runs 20 residues. V was cut by 0 bases and J by 0 bases, with 23 bases left in between. Germline loops: CDR1 LGHNA, CDR2 YNFKEQ. The CDR3 spells CASSQDTGGPGGGMNTEAFF. CDR3 nucleotides: TGTGCCAGCAGCCAAGATACTGGGGGTCCGGGGGGCGGAATGAACACTGAAGCTTTCTTT.

The chain is built from TRBV5-5 and TRBJ1-2; D is undetermined. The V end lost 0 bases, the J end lost 2 bases, and 20 bases lay between the germline ends. The CDR3 totals 18 residues. Per germline, CDR1 SGHKS and CDR2 YYEKEE (reference sequence). The CDR3 loop reads CASSLVIGVAYGNYGYTF. CDR3 nucleotides: TGTGCCAGCAGCTTGGTTATAGGAGTAGCCTACGGGAACTATGGCTACACCTTC.

The chain employs TRBV9 and TRBJ2-3, with 11 bases matching TRBD2. The CDR3 consists of 15 residues. The J segment lost 3 bases and the V segment lost 4 bases, leaving 4 bases of the junction unmatched. The germline gives CDR1 SGDLS, CDR2 YYNGEE. The DNA for the CDR3 is TGTGCCAGCAGCTCGGGACTAGCGGAGACAGATACGCAGTATTTT. As protein: CASSSGLAETDTQYF.

V and J are TRBV7-6 and TRBJ2-1, with D unclear. The CDR3 has 15 residues. Germline V gene lookup returns CDR1 SGHVS and CDR2 FNYEAQ. V was pared by 5 bases and J by 7 bases, with 18 bases between. CDR3 in DNA: TGTGCCAGCAGCCGAGACTCTATATCTACAAATGAGCAGTTCTTC. It yields the protein CASSRDSISTNEQFF.

This clone was detected only once. This rearrangement joins TRBV4-3 to TRBJ2-1; weak D call: TRBD2 (6 bases). Trimming took 3 bases from V and 10 from J, leaving 16 bases between them. CDR1 and CDR2 from the germline V gene are LGHNA and YSLEER. CDR3 length equals 14 residues. CDR3 protein: CASSHKGAGREQFF. CDR3 coding DNA: TGCGCCAGCAGCCACAAGGGCGCGGGGAGAGAGCAGTTCTTC.

The chain has TRBV19 and TRBJ1-5; TRBD1 matches 9 bases. The V gene's germline CDR1 is LNHDA and CDR2 SQIVND (reference sequence). There are 14 residues in the CDR3. Trimming took 7 bases from V and 5 from J; bases not matched to a gene: 6. CDR3 residues: CASTRQGEHQPQHF. CDR3 in DNA: TGTGCCAGTACCAGACAGGGGGAACATCAGCCCCAGCATTTT.

The gene calls are TRBV9 and TRBJ1-4; 9 bases align to TRBD1. The ends lost 2 bases at V and 4 bases at J; junction bases unmatched: 3. Germline V gene data show CDR1 as SGDLS and CDR2 as YYNGEE. The CDR3 sequence is 15 residues long. CDR3 sequence: CASSVGDRVNEKLFF. The CDR3 DNA is TGTGCCAGCAGCGTCGGGGACAGGGTTAATGAAAAACTGTTTTTT. Together with reference TRBV9 and TRBJ1-4, the CDR3 gives the full variable domain: DSGVTQTPKHLITATGQRVTLRCSPRSGDLSVYWYQQSLDQGLQFLIQYYNGEERAKGNILERFSAQQFPDLHSELNLSSLELGDSALYFCASSVGDRVNEKLFFGSGTQLSVL.

As for this clone: Other DNA sequences in the sample encode the same CDR3. The chain carries TRBV6-5 and TRBJ2-7; 7 bases match TRBD1. The CDR3 has 11 amino acids. V trimming: 6 bases; J trimming: 4 bases; junction bases outside the gene matches: 0. From germline, CDR1 is MNHEY and CDR2 SVGAGI. CDR3 sequence: CASRQGYEQYF. As DNA, the CDR3 is TGTGCCAGCAGACAGGGGTACGAGCAGTACTTC.

This chain links TRBV5-4 with TRBJ2-6; TRBD1 is a possible D gene (5 bases). Germline V gene sequence: CDR1 SGHNT, CDR2 YYREEE (reference sequence). The germline V and J ends were trimmed by 5 bases and 4 bases, with 10 bases remaining between them. CDR3 length: 14 amino acids. The CDR3 here is CASSGRAGANVLTF. In DNA, the CDR3 is TGTGCCAGCAGTGGCAGGGCCGGGGCCAACGTCCTGACTTTC.

The rearrangement uses TRBV4-1 and TRBJ2-3; 8 nucleotides match TRBD2. Germline V gene lookup returns CDR1 MGHRA and CDR2 YSYEKL. This CDR3 spans 16 amino acids. V shed 3 bases, J shed 5 bases, and the junction held 10 bases outside the gene matches. CDR3 residues: CASSHSLAGGGDTQYF. DNA for the CDR3: TGCGCCAGCAGCCATTCCCTTGCGGGAGGTGGAGATACGCAGTATTTT.

The J gene is TRBJ2-4, the V gene TRBV2; 9 bases align to TRBD2. The ends lost 4 bases at V and 7 bases at J; junction bases unmatched: 8. CDR1 SNHLY and CDR2 FYNNEI come from the germline V gene. The CDR3 length is 15 residues. The CDR3 DNA reads TGTGCCAGCAGTGGATTAGCGGGAGTCGAGAACATTCAGTACTTC. It encodes CASSGLAGVENIQYF.

CDR3 sequence (DNA): TGTGCCAGCAGTACCACAGGGGGCTCACACGAGCAGTACTTC. It encodes CASSTTGGSHEQYF. The chain couples TRBV27 to TRBJ2-7; 9 bases match TRBD1. Germline values: CDR1 MNHEY, CDR2 SMNVEV (reference sequence). J gave up 5 bases and V 5 bases, and 7 bases lay outside the gene matches. The CDR3 sequence is 14 residues long.

The CDR3 protein is CASSLSPGGVATTEAFF. DNA for the CDR3: TGTGCCAGCAGCTTGAGCCCGGGAGGGGTCGCTACCACTGAAGCTTTCTTT. The J gene is TRBJ1-1, the V gene TRBV7-2, with D maybe TRBD1 (5 bases). Germline CDR1 reads SGHTA; CDR2 reads FQGNSA. V was shortened by 3 bases and J by 4 bases, with 21 bases between the two germline ends. The CDR3 spans 17 residues.

The chain employs TRBV5-1 and TRBJ2-1; D gene ambiguous. The CDR3 has 15 amino acids. Trimming cost V 0 bases and J 5 bases, with 12 bases left between them. CDR1 is SGHRS and CDR2 is YFSETQ in the germline V gene. The CDR3 DNA follows: TGCGCCAGCAGCTTGGTGGCGCTGCGGAACAATGAGCAGTTCTTC. It translates to CASSLVALRNNEQFF.

This clone was recorded only once. The chain joins TRBV30 to TRBJ1-1; 7 nucleotides agree with TRBD1. The CDR3 totals 18 residues. The germline CDR1 and CDR2 sequences are GTSNPN and SVGIG (reference sequence). Germline trimming cut 2 bases from V and 0 bases from J; bases unmatched to any gene: 15. CDR3 region: CAWSYYWTGKLMNTEAFF. For the CDR3, the DNA is TGTGCCTGGAGTTACTACTGGACAGGCAAACTCATGAACACTGAAGCTTTCTTT.

The V gene is TRBV2, the J gene TRBJ2-2; 7 positions match TRBD1. This CDR3 has 14 residues. The V and J ends lost 7 bases and 4 bases, in that order; junction bases with no gene match: 6. The germline V gene has CDR1 SNHLY and CDR2 FYNNEI. CDR3 nucleotide sequence: TGTGCCAGCAAGACACAGGGGACCACCGGGGAGCTGTTTTTT. It specifies CASKTQGTTGELFF.

V is TRBV7-2 and J is TRBJ2-3, with unresolved D. The CDR3 runs 19 residues. The V gene's germline CDR1 is SGHTA and CDR2 FQGNSA. V was cut by 5 bases and J by 0 bases, with 24 bases left in between. The CDR3 DNA is TGTGCCAGCAGCCCTCGGCATCTGGAGCTACCGTATAGCACAGATACGCAGTATTTT. This encodes CASSPRHLELPYSTDTQYF. The variable domain in full, with the rest retrieved from reference TRBV7-2 and TRBJ2-3, is GAGVSQSPSNKVTEKGKDVELRCDPISGHTALYWYRQSLGQGLEFLIYFQGNSAPDKSGLPSDRFSAERTGGSVSTLTIQRTQQEDSAVYLCASSPRHLELPYSTDTQYFGPGTRLTVL.

Only a few counts were recorded for this clone. The chain employs TRBV6-6 and TRBJ2-7, with 11 bases that match TRBD1. V lost 8 bases to trimming and J lost 3 bases; unmatched junction nucleotides: 3. Germline CDR1 MNHNY, CDR2 SVGAGI (reference sequence). This CDR3 has 13 amino acids. In DNA form, the CDR3 reads TGTGCCAGCGGGACAGGGGGTAACTACGAGCAGTACTTC. Translation gives CASGTGGNYEQYF.

This chain links TRBV27 with TRBJ2-1; 8 positions agree with TRBD2. The CDR3 length is 16 residues. Germline V gene data show CDR1 as MNHEY and CDR2 as SMNVEV (reference sequence). J gave up 1 base and V 4 bases, and 6 bases lay outside the gene matches. The CDR3 here is CASSSAAGASYNEQFF. The CDR3 region has the DNA TGTGCCAGCAGTTCCGCAGCGGGGGCATCCTACAATGAGCAGTTCTTC.

The V call is TRBV2, the J call TRBJ1-5, with D possibly TRBD1 on 5 matching bases. With 3 bases removed from V and 3 bases from J, the gap between germline ends came to 9 bases. Germline V gene data show CDR1 as SNHLY and CDR2 as FYNNEI. The CDR3 extends over 14 amino acids. The chain's CDR3 is CASSEGGVNQPQHF. The CDR3 nucleotides are TGTGCCAGCAGTGAGGGAGGGGTCAATCAGCCCCAGCATTTT. The full variable domain, rest sourced from reference TRBV2 and TRBJ1-5, is EPEVTQTPSHQVTQMGQEVILRCVPISNHLYFYWYRQILGQKVEFLVSFYNNEISEKSEIFDDQFSVERPDGSNFTLKIRSTKLEDSAMYFCASSEGGVNQPQHFGDGTRLSIL.

The chain has TRBV5-5 and TRBJ1-5; D is perhaps TRBD1 (5 bases). CDR1 is SGHKS and CDR2 is YYEKEE in the germline V gene (reference sequence). V lost 5 bases and J lost 2, with 11 bases in between. There are 14 residues in the CDR3. The CDR3 spells CASSGDLGNQPQHF. The CDR3 bases are TGTGCCAGCAGTGGGGACTTAGGCAATCAGCCCCAGCATTTT.

The genes are TRBV6-4 and TRBJ2-3; possible D gene TRBD2, 5 bases. Germline lookup yields CDR1 MRHNA and CDR2 SNTAGT. The CDR3 extends over 14 amino acids. V was clipped by 4 bases and J by 4 bases, with 12 bases between them. CDR3 loop: CASSVGDGPDTQYF. The CDR3 coding sequence is TGTGCCAGCAGTGTCGGGGATGGTCCAGATACGCAGTATTTT.

The J gene is TRBJ2-2, the V gene TRBV11-1, with TRBD2 matching over 13 bases. With V trimmed by 4 bases and J by 4 bases, 3 bases remained unmatched. The CDR3 length is 16 residues. Germline CDR1 reads SGHAT; CDR2 reads FQDESV (reference sequence). CDR3 in amino acids: CASSYRTSGSTGELFF. In DNA form, the CDR3 reads TGTGCCAGCAGCTACAGGACTAGCGGGAGCACCGGGGAGCTGTTTTTT.

This clone was seen a few times. The chain employs TRBV7-9 and TRBJ1-1; the D gene is possibly TRBD1 (5 bases). The V gene's germline CDR1 is SEHNR and CDR2 FQNEAQ (reference sequence). The V end lost 5 bases, the J end lost 1 base, and 14 bases lay between the germline ends. The CDR3 sequence is 15 residues long. The CDR3 coding sequence is TGTGCCAGCAGCCCACCGGCGGGGGAGAACACTGAAGCTTTCTTT. This sequence encodes CASSPPAGENTEAFF.

The chain has TRBV6-1 and TRBJ2-3, with 13 bases matching TRBD2. Germline V gives CDR1 MNHNS, CDR2 SASEGT. The CDR3 loop spans 15 amino acids. The V segment lost 6 bases and the J segment 4 bases; nucleotides outside the gene matches: 4. CDR3 bases: TGTGCCAGCAGCGGACTAGCGGGAGTTGCAGATACGCAGTATTTT. Its protein is CASSGLAGVADTQYF.

The chain couples TRBV9 to TRBJ1-2, with 8 bases fitting TRBD1. The germline CDR1 and CDR2 sequences are SGDLS and YYNGEE. Germline trimming cut 4 bases from V and 0 bases from J; bases unmatched to any gene: 8. This CDR3 spans 16 amino acids. CDR3 sequence (DNA): TGTGCCAGCAGCCCGTTAGGACAGGGCCCTAACTATGGCTACACCTTC. This gives the protein CASSPLGQGPNYGYTF.

The V call is TRBV10-3, the J call TRBJ1-6; TRBD1 agrees at 9 bases. Germline CDR1 is ENHRY and CDR2 is SYGVKD. V lost 2 bases and J lost 10; bases outside the gene matches: 3. The CDR3 is 14 amino acids. CDR3 DNA: TGTGCCATCAGTGAGCGGGACAGGGACTCACCCCTCCACTTT. Its translation is CAISERDRDSPLHF.

The chain recombines TRBV12-5 with TRBJ2-1; the match to TRBD2 covers 12 bases. This CDR3 contains 21 residues. The germline V gene encodes CDR1 LGHNT and CDR2 FRNRAP. V shed 1 base and J 3 bases; nucleotides not matched to a gene: 16. The CDR3 protein is CASGLGTALASGRAIYNEQFF. In DNA, the CDR3 is TGTGCTAGTGGTTTGGGAACGGCATTGGCTAGCGGGAGGGCCATCTACAATGAGCAGTTCTTC.

The chain recombines TRBV12-3 or TRBV12-4 with TRBJ2-1, with TRBD1 matching over 7 bases. V shed 3 bases, J shed 16 bases, and the junction held 12 bases outside the gene matches. The CDR3 sequence is 13 residues long. Written as DNA, the CDR3 is TGTGCCAGCAGTTTGCCCCCCGGGACAGTACAATTCTTC. Translation: CASSLPPGTVQFF.

CDR3 nucleotide sequence: TGTGCCAGTAGTAGCGGGCCGGCAGACCTGAACACTGAAGCTTTCTTT. Its protein product is CASSSGPADLNTEAFF. This sequence joins TRBV19 and TRBJ1-1; D is unclear. Trimming took off 4 bases at V and 0 bases at J, with 15 bases between the two ends. CDR1 LNHDA and CDR2 SQIVND come from the germline V gene (reference sequence). The CDR3 covers 16 residues.